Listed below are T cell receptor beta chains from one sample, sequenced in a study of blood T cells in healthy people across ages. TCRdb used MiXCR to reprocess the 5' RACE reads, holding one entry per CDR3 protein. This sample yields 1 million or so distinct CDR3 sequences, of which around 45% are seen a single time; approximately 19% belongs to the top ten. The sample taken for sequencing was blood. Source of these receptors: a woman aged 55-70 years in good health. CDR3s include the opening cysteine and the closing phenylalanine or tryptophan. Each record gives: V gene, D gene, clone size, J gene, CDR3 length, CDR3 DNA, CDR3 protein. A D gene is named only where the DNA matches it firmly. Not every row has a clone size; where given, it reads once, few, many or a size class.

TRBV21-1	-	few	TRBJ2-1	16	TGTGCCAGCAGCCCCCTAGCGGGACGGTCCTACAATGAGCAGTTCTTC	CASSPLAGRSYNEQFF
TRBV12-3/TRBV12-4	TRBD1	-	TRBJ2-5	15	TGTGCCAGCAGTGCAGGGGGCGAGGTCCAAGAGACCCAGTACTTC	CASSAGGEVQETQYF
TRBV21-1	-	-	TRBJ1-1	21	TGTGCCAGCAGCAAAGTTGAGGGGGTCGGGACAGGGGTTTCCTTGGACACTGAAGCTTTCTTT	CASSKVEGVGTGVSLDTEAFF
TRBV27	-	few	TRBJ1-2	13	TGTGCCAGCAGTCAGGGCAAACTTAGGGGCTACACCTTC	CASSQGKLRGYTF
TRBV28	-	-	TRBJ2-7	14	TGTGCCAGCAGCCGACAACTATCCCCCTACGAGCAGTACTTC	CASSRQLSPYEQYF
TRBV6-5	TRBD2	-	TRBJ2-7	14	TGTGCCAGCCGATCTGATACTAGCGTCGACGAGCAGTACTTC	CASRSDTSVDEQYF
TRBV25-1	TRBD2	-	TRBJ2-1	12	TGTGCCAGCGGGCGGGGGAACAATGAGCAGTTCTTC	CASGRGNNEQFF
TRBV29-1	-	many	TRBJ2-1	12	TGCAGCGTTGTTCAGGGCCCGAATGAGCAGTTCTTC	CSVVQGPNEQFF
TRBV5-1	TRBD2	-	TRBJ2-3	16	TGCGCCAGCAGCCTGGCCTTAGCGGGACTTACAGATACGCAGTATTTT	CASSLALAGLTDTQYF
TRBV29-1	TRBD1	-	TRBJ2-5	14	TGCAGCGGGACTGGACAGGGGGGACAAGAGACCCAGTACTTC	CSGTGQGGQETQYF
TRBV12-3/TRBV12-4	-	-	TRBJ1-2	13	TGTGCCAGCAGTCCGGGAGCCCGAGATGACTACACCTTC	CASSPGARDDYTF
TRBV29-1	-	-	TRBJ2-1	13	TGCAGCGTTGGGGGACCAGCAGGTGGTGAGCAGTTCTTC	CSVGGPAGGEQFF
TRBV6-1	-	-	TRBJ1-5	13	TGTGCCAGCAGTGAAGGGGTCCGTCAGCCCCAGCATTTT	CASSEGVRQPQHF
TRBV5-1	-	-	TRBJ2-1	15	TGCGCCAGCAGCAAAAATAACAGGGTTGTTAATGAGCAGTTCTTC	CASSKNNRVVNEQFF
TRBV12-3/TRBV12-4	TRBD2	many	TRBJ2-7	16	TGTGCCAGCAGCCTACGACTAGCGGAGAGCTCCTACGAGCAGTACTTC	CASSLRLAESSYEQYF
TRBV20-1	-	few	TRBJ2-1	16	TGCAGTGCTAGAAACCCCACCCCTAGCTTAGTGAATGAGCAGTTCTTC	CSARNPTPSLVNEQFF
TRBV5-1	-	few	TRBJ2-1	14	TGCGCCAGCAGCTTGGCCGGCCCCTTGGGTGAGCAGTTCTTC	CASSLAGPLGEQFF
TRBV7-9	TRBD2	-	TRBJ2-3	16	TGTGCCAGCAAATTCCAAGCGGGACTGAGCACAGATACGCAGTATTTT	CASKFQAGLSTDTQYF
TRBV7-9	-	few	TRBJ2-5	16	TGTGCCAGCAGCTTAGAAGGAAGGGGGGGGCCAGAGACCCAGTACTTC	CASSLEGRGGPETQYF
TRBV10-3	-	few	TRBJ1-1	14	TGTGCCATCAGTGAAGCAGGAGGAAACACTGAAGCTTTCTTT	CAISEAGGNTEAFF